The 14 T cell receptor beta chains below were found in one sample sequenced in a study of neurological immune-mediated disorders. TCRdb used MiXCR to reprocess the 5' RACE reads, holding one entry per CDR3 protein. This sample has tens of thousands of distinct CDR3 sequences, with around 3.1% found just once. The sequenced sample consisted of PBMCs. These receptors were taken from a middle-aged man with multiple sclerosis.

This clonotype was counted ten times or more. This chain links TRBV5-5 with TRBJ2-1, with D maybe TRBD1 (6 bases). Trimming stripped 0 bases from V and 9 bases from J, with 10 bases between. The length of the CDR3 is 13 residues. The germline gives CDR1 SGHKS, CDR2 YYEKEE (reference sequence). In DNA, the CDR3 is TGTGCCAGCAGCTTGGGTCCAGGGGTTGAGCAGTTCTTC. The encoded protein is CASSLGPGVEQFF.

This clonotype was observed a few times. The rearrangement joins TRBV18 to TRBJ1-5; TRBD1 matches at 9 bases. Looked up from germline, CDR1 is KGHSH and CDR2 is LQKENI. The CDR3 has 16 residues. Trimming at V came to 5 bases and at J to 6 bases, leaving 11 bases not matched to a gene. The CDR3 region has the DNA TGTGCCAGCTCATTCGGGACAGGGAAGACGGGTCAGCCCCAGCATTTT. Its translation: CASSFGTGKTGQPQHF. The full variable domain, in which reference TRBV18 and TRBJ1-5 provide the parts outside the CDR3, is NAGVMQNPRHLVRRRGQEARLRCSPMKGHSHVYWYRQLPEEGLKFMVYLQKENIIDESGMPKERFSAEFPKEGPSILRIQQVVRGDSAAYFCASSFGTGKTGQPQHFGDGTRLSIL.

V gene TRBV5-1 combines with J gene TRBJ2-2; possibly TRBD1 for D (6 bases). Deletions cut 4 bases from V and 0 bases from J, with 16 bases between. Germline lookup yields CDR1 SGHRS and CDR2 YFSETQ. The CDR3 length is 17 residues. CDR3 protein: CASSLYTQGTNTGELFF. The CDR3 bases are TGCGCCAGCAGCCTGTATACACAGGGTACGAACACCGGGGAGCTGTTTTTT.

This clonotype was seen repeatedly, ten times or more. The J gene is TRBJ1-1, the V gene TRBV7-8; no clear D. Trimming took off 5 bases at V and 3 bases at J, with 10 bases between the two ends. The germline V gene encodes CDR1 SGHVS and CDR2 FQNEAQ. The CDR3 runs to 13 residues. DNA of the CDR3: TGTGCCAGCAGCAGCGACGGACACACTGAAGCTTTCTTT. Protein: CASSSDGHTEAFF.

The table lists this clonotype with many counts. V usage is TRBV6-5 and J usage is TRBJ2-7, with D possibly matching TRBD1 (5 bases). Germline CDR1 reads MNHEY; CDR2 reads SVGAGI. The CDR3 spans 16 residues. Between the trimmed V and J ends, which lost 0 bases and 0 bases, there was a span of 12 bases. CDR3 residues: CASSYSTGPRSYEQYF. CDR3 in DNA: TGTGCCAGCAGTTACTCAACAGGTCCCCGCTCCTACGAGCAGTACTTC.

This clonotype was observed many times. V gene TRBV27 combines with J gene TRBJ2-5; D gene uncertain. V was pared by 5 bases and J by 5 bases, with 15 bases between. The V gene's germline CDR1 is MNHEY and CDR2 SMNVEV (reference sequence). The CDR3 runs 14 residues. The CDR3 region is CASSPLSLPETQYF. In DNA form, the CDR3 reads TGTGCCAGCAGTCCCCTATCTCTACCGGAGACCCAGTACTTC.

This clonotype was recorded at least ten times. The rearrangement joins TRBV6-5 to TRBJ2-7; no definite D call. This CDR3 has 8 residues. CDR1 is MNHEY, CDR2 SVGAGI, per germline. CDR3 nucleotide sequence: TGTGCCAGCAGTCAATCATGGGTC. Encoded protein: CASSQSWV.

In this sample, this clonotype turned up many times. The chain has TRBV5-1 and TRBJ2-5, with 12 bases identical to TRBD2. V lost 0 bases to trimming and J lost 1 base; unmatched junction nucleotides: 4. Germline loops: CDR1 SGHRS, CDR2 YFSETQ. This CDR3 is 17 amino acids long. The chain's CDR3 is CASSLGGTSGSQETQYF. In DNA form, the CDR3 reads TGCGCCAGCAGCTTGGGAGGGACTAGCGGGTCCCAAGAGACCCAGTACTTC.

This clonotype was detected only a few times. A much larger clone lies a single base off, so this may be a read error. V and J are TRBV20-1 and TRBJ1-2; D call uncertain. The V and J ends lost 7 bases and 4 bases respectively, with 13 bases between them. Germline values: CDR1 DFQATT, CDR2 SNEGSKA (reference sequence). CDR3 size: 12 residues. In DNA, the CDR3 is TGCAGTGATAGGCCTTTGGGCTATGGCTACACCTTC. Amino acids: CSDRPLGYGYTF.

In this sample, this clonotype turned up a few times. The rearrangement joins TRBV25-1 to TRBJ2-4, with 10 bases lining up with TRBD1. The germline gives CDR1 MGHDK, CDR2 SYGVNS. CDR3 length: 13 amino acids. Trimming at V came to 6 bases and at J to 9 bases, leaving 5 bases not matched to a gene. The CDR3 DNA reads TGTGCCAGCAGGCGGACAGGGGGGATCATTCAGTACTTC. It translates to CASRRTGGIIQYF.

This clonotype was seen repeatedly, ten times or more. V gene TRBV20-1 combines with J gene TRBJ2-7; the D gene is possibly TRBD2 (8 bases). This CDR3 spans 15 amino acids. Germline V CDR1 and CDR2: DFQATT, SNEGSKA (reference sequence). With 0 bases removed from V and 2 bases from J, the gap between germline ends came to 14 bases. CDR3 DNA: TGCAGTGCTAGAGATAGCGGGACAGCAACCTACGAGCAGTACTTC. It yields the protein CSARDSGTATYEQYF.

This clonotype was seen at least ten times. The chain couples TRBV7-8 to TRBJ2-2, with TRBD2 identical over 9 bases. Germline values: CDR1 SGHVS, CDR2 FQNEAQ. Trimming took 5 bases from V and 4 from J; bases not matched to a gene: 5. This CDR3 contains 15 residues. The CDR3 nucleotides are TGTGCCAGCAGCGCGCGGGGGGGCCCCACCGGGGAGCTGTTTTTT. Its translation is CASSARGGPTGELFF.

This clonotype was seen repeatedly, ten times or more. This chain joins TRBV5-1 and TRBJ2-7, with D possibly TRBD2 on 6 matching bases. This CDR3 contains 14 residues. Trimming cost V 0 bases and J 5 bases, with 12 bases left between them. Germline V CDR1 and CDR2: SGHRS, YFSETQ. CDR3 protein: CASSLVGGLDEQYF. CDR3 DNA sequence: TGCGCCAGCAGCTTGGTGGGGGGTCTCGACGAGCAGTACTTC.

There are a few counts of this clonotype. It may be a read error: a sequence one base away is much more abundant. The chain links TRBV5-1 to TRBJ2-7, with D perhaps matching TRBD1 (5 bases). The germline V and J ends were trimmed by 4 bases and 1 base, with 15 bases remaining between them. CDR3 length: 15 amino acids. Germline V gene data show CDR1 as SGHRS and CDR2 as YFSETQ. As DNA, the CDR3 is TGCGCCAGCAGCGGCCAGGGAAAGGGTTCCTACGAGCAGTACTTC. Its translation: CASSGQGKGSYEQYF.